The 22 T cell receptor beta chains below were found in one sample sequenced in a study of shared clonotypes between healthy human individuals. Selected positively for CCR7 and CD45RO-negative, naive CD8 cells excluded terminally differentiated effector memory CD45RA+ cells. Measured with immunoSEQ multiplex PCR; TCRdb has only the in-frame clones, and not every one. This table has roughly 2,000,000 clones, over 85% appearing once. The sequencing sample was made of naive CD8+ T cells sorted from blood. Receptors were obtained from a man between 18 and 29 years old in good health.

V gene TRBV9 combines with J gene TRBJ1-1; D is unclear. Between the trimmed V and J ends, which lost 4 bases and 0 bases, there was a span of 7 bases. Germline V lookup: CDR1 SGDLS, CDR2 YYNGEE. The CDR3 sequence is 13 residues long. This chain's CDR3 is CASSPFMNTEAFF. CDR3 bases: TGTGCCAGCAGCCCCTTCATGAACACTGAAGCTTTCTTT.

The chain employs TRBV6-1 and TRBJ2-1; D is unresolved. V was clipped by 3 bases and J by 0 bases, with 12 bases between them. The germline V gene encodes CDR1 MNHNS and CDR2 SASEGT. The CDR3 runs 16 residues. The CDR3 is CASSDTVGSSYNEQFF. The DNA of the CDR3 is TGTGCCAGCAGTGATACGGTAGGAAGCTCCTACAATGAGCAGTTCTTC.

The chain is built from TRBV7-2 and TRBJ2-5, with 11 bases fitting TRBD2. CDR3 size: 16 residues. CDR1 SGHTA and CDR2 FQGNSA come from the germline V gene. The trim removed 4 bases at V and 1 base at J, leaving 5 bases unmatched. The CDR3 loop reads CASSYLAGGLQETQYF. CDR3 DNA: TGTGCCAGCAGCTACCTAGCGGGGGGCCTCCAAGAGACCCAGTACTTC.

V is TRBV6-1 and J is TRBJ1-1, with D tentatively TRBD1 (5 bases). CDR3 length: 14 residues. Trimming cost V 6 bases and J 3 bases, with 14 bases left between them. Germline CDR1 is MNHNS and CDR2 is SASEGT. The CDR3, as DNA: TGTGCCAGCAGGCATGGACACGGGTACACTGAAGCTTTCTTT. Encoded protein: CASRHGHGYTEAFF.

V usage is TRBV28 and J usage is TRBJ2-1, with D maybe TRBD2 (5 bases). The V and J ends lost 6 bases and 13 bases respectively, with 19 bases between them. Germline V gene data show CDR1 as MDHEN and CDR2 as SYDVKM. The CDR3 sequence is 13 residues long. The DNA for the CDR3 is TGTGCCAGCAGCCCCGCGGGTGGCAGTAGTCAGTTCTTC. It specifies CASSPAGGSSQFF. The full variable domain, rest sourced from reference TRBV28 and TRBJ2-1, is DVKVTQSSRYLVKRTGEKVFLECVQDMDHENMFWYRQDPGLGLRLIYFSYDVKMKEKGDIPEGYSVSREKKERFSLILESASTNQTSMYLCASSPAGGSSQFFGPGTRLTVL.

The chain has TRBV27 and TRBJ2-7; D is undetermined. The V gene's germline CDR1 is MNHEY and CDR2 SMNVEV (reference sequence). The CDR3 runs to 12 residues. V was cut by 8 bases and J by 3 bases, with 11 bases left in between. The CDR3 is CASGVSLYEQYF. In DNA, the CDR3 is TGTGCCAGCGGAGTCTCACTCTACGAGCAGTACTTC.

About this clone: One end of the junction varies from germline; a read error may be responsible. V usage is TRBV7-8 and J usage is TRBJ2-7; tentative D call: TRBD2 (7 bases). There are 15 residues in the CDR3. The germline CDR1 and CDR2 sequences are SGHVS and FQNEAQ. In DNA, the CDR3 is TGTGCCAGCAGCCCGCGGCCGGGGGGCTCCCACGAGCAGTACTTC. Its translation is CASSPRPGGSHEQYF.

The count of this clone is one. The rearrangement joins TRBV6-1 to TRBJ1-1; 9 bases align to TRBD1. Germline CDR1 and CDR2: MNHNS and SASEGT. This CDR3 contains 15 residues. The ends lost 8 bases at V and 3 bases at J; junction bases unmatched: 10. The CDR3, as DNA: TGTGCCAGCGAGGGGGACAGGGAGGGTGACACTGAAGCTTTCTTT. This translates into CASEGDREGDTEAFF.

This clone was seen only a few times. The rearrangement uses TRBV5-4 and TRBJ2-7; D perhaps matches TRBD2 (6 bases). Germline V gene sequence: CDR1 SGHNT, CDR2 YYREEE (reference sequence). The V gene lost 0 bases and the J gene lost 2 bases, with 12 bases spanning the gap. The CDR3 is 15 residues long. The CDR3 spells CASSLAGRGAYEQYF. Here the CDR3 DNA reads TGTGCCAGCAGCTTGGCCGGGCGGGGAGCCTACGAGCAGTACTTC. Variable domain in full (rest from reference TRBV5-4 and TRBJ2-7): ETGVTQSPTHLIKTRGQQVTLRCSSQSGHNTVSWYQQALGQGPQFIFQYYREEENGRGNFPPRFSGLQFPNYSSELNVNALELDDSALYLCASSLAGRGAYEQYFGPGTRLTVT.

The chain is built from TRBV4-3 and TRBJ1-1; 11 bases map to TRBD1. Germline assignment: CDR1 LGHNA and CDR2 YSLEER. This CDR3 has 15 amino acids. The V and J ends lost 3 bases and 7 bases, in that order; junction bases with no gene match: 7. The CDR3 protein is CASSQSGTGGFEAFF. The CDR3 DNA follows: TGCGCCAGCAGCCAGTCCGGGACAGGGGGATTTGAAGCTTTCTTT.

The genes are TRBV28 and TRBJ1-2; the match to TRBD1 covers 7 bases. The germline gives CDR1 MDHEN, CDR2 SYDVKM. The CDR3 totals 15 residues. V lost 8 bases to trimming and J lost 0 bases; unmatched junction nucleotides: 9. The CDR3 sequence: CASSGGQDANYGYTF. The CDR3, as DNA: TGTGCCAGCTCCGGCGGACAGGACGCTAACTATGGCTACACCTTC.

About this clone itself: Distinct nucleotide sequences in the sample also encode this CDR3. This sequence joins TRBV19 and TRBJ2-7; 8 nucleotides match TRBD1. The V segment lost 3 bases and the J segment 3 bases; nucleotides outside the gene matches: 4. The CDR3 length is 14 residues. The germline gives CDR1 LNHDA, CDR2 SQIVND (reference sequence). The CDR3 DNA follows: TGTGCCAGTAGTATCCGTGACAGGGGCTACGAGCAGTACTTC. Residues: CASSIRDRGYEQYF. The full variable domain, in which reference TRBV19 and TRBJ2-7 provide the parts outside the CDR3, is DGGITQSPKYLFRKEGQNVTLSCEQNLNHDAMYWYRQDPGQGLRLIYYSQIVNDFQKGDIAEGYSVSREKKESFPLTVTSAQKNPTAFYLCASSIRDRGYEQYFGPGTRLTVT.

The J gene is TRBJ1-2, the V gene TRBV5-6; possible D gene TRBD1, 5 bases. Looked up from germline, CDR1 is SGHDT and CDR2 is YYEEEE. The CDR3 is 14 residues long. Trimming stripped 6 bases from V and 6 bases from J, with 18 bases between. As DNA, the CDR3 is TGTGCCAGCAAGCCGGCGGGGGGAGGCCATGGCTACACCTTC. Its protein is CASKPAGGGHGYTF.

The rearrangement links TRBV19 to TRBJ1-5; the D is unclear. CDR1 and CDR2 from the germline V gene are LNHDA and SQIVND (reference sequence). This CDR3 has 14 amino acids. Deletions cut 1 base from V and 8 bases from J, with 12 bases between. The CDR3 bases are TGTGCCAGTAGTATAGGGGGATATTATGAGCCCCAGCATTTT. It yields the protein CASSIGGYYEPQHF.

J is TRBJ1-4 and V is TRBV19; 7 nucleotides align to TRBD1. The CDR3 is 15 residues long. Losses at the gene ends were 4 bases for V and 4 bases for J; bases not matched to a gene: 6. The V gene's germline CDR1 is LNHDA and CDR2 SQIVND (reference sequence). The chain's CDR3 is CASSTRDSLNEKLFF. In nucleotides, the CDR3 is TGTGCCAGTAGTACACGGGACAGTCTTAATGAAAAACTGTTTTTT.

The chain has TRBV18 and TRBJ2-1, with 15 bases lining up with TRBD2. CDR3 length: 18 residues. The germline CDR1 and CDR2 sequences are KGHSH and LQKENI. V lost 2 bases, J lost 6 bases, and 8 bases stayed unmatched. CDR3 residues: CASSPERRTSGRGNEQFF. In DNA form, the CDR3 reads TGTGCCAGCTCACCAGAGCGGAGGACTAGCGGGAGGGGCAATGAGCAGTTCTTC.

The chain links TRBV11-2 to TRBJ2-7; 13 nucleotides match TRBD2. Germline loops: CDR1 SGHAT, CDR2 FQNNGV. Losses at the gene ends were 5 bases for V and 4 bases for J; bases not matched to a gene: 8. The CDR3 loop spans 16 amino acids. CDR3 nucleotides: TGTGCCAGCAGCGCCAGACTAGCGGGGGGAATTTACGAGCAGTACTTC. Protein sequence: CASSARLAGGIYEQYF.

Points on this clone: This CDR3 is also generated by other DNA sequences in the sample. The chain recombines TRBV4-3 with TRBJ2-7; a weak D match, TRBD2 (6 bases). Germline loops: CDR1 LGHNA, CDR2 YSLEER. There are 13 residues in the CDR3. V was pared by 0 bases and J by 4 bases, with 7 bases between. CDR3 residues: CASSQDGGYEQYF. The CDR3 DNA follows: TGCGCCAGCAGCCAAGATGGGGGGTACGAGCAGTACTTC.

The chain carries TRBV7-8 and TRBJ2-2, with a tentative D call TRBD1 (6 bases). The CDR3 consists of 12 residues. Germline lookup yields CDR1 SGHVS and CDR2 FQNEAQ. The V end was cut by 5 bases, the J end by 7 bases, with 8 bases between. The CDR3 DNA follows: TGTGCCAGCAGCCCGGACAGCGGGGAGCTGTTTTTT. Translation gives CASSPDSGELFF.

The chain has TRBV5-1 and TRBJ2-5; 9 nucleotides line up with TRBD2. Per the germline V gene, CDR1 is SGHRS and CDR2 is YFSETQ. This CDR3 is built from 16 residues. V shed 0 bases and J 5 bases; nucleotides not matched to a gene: 8. The CDR3 nucleotides read TGCGCCAGCAGCTTGGCGGGCGGGGGGGCCTGGGAGACCCAGTACTTC. Encoded protein: CASSLAGGGAWETQYF.

The V gene is TRBV19, the J gene TRBJ2-3; D remains unclear. CDR1 is LNHDA, CDR2 SQIVND, per germline (reference sequence). V lost 7 bases and J lost 4, with 18 bases in between. CDR3 length: 15 amino acids. CDR3 sequence (DNA): TGTGCCAGTACTGCCCCGGTCGGGTCGGCAGATACGCAGTATTTT. Translated: CASTAPVGSADTQYF.

The J gene is TRBJ1-1, the V gene TRBV5-6; tentative D call: TRBD1 (6 bases). The germline V and J ends were trimmed by 5 bases and 0 bases, with 14 bases remaining between them. The CDR3 is 15 amino acids. Germline V gives CDR1 SGHDT, CDR2 YYEEEE. The CDR3 DNA follows: TGTGCCAGCAGTTTCGGGACAAACATGAACACTGAAGCTTTCTTT. Translating it yields CASSFGTNMNTEAFF.